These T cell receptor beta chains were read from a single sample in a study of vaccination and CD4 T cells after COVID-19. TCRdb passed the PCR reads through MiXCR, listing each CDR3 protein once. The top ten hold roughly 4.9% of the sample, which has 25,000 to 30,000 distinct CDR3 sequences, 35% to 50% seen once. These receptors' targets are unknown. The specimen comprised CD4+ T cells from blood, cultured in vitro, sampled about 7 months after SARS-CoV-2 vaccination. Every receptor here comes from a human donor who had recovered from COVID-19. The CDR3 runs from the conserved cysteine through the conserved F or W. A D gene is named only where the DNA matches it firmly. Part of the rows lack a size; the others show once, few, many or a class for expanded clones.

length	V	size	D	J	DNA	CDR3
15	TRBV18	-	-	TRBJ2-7	TGTGCCAGCTCACCTCGGGCAGGACTACTATACGAGCAGTACTTC	CASSPRAGLLYEQYF
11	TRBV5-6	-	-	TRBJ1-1	TGTGCCAGCAGCTTGGCCACTGAAGCTTTCTTT	CASSLATEAFF
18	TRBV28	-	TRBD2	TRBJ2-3	TGTGCCAGCAGTTCCCCGGTGAGGCTAGCGGGAGACACAGATACGCAGTATTTT	CASSSPVRLAGDTDTQYF
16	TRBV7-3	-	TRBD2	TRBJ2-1	TGTGCCAGCAGCTTAAGGGGGGGTGGTAGTACGAATGAGCAGTTCTTC	CASSLRGGGSTNEQFF
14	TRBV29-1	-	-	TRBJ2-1	TGCAGCGTTTCGACTGTACTAACCTACAATGAGCAGTTCTTC	CSVSTVLTYNEQFF
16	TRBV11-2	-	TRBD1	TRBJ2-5	TGTGCCAGCAGCTCCGGAAGAGGGACAGCAAAAGAGACCCAGTACTTC	CASSSGRGTAKETQYF
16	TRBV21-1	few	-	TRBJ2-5	TGTGCCAGCAGCACCACAGACAGGGGGCGCAAAGAGACCCAGTACTTC	CASSTTDRGRKETQYF
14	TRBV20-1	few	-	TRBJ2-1	TGCAGTGCTAGCGGCGACTCCGTATACAATGAGCAGTTCTTC	CSASGDSVYNEQFF
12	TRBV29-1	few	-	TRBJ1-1	TGCAGCGTTGATAAAGGGAACACTGAAGCTTTCTTT	CSVDKGNTEAFF
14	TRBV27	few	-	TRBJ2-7	TGTGCCAGCAGTTTACGAACTAGCTCCTACGAGCAGTACTTC	CASSLRTSSYEQYF
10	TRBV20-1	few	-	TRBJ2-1	TGCAGTGCTAGGTACAATGAGCAGTTCTTC	CSARYNEQFF
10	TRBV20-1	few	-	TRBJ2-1	TGCAGTGGTGAGGACAATGAGCAGTTCTTC	CSGEDNEQFF
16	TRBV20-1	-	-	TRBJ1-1	TGCAGTGCTAGAGATATGGCAGGGCTCGGGAACACTGAAGCTTTCTTT	CSARDMAGLGNTEAFF
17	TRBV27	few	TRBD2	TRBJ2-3	TGTGCCAGCAGTCAGGGAGTAGCGGGAGGGCTGGGGGATACGCAGTATTTT	CASSQGVAGGLGDTQYF
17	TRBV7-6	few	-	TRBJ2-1	TGTGCCAGCAGCCCATGGGCCAGGCCACTCTCCTACAATGAGCAGTTCTTC	CASSPWARPLSYNEQFF
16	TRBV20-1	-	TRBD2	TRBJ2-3	TGCAGTGCTAAAGATCCGATGGGGGGGAGCACAGATACGCAGTATTTT	CSAKDPMGGSTDTQYF
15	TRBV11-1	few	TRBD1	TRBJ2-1	TGTGCCAGCAGCTTGGACAGGGAAGCTTTCGATGAGCAGTTCTTC	CASSLDREAFDEQFF
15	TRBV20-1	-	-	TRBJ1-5	TGCAGTGCTAGAGTTAGGGGTTACGGCAATCAGCCCCAGCATTTT	CSARVRGYGNQPQHF
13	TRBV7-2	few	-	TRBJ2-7	TGTGCCAGCAGCTTCCAGACAACCTACGAGCAGTACTTC	CASSFQTTYEQYF
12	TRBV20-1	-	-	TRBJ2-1	TGCAGTGCTAGCGGGAGCCGCAATGAGCAGTTCTTC	CSASGSRNEQFF
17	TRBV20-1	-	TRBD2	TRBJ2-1	TGCAGTGCTATCCCCATCGGAAGGACTAGCGGCTACAATGAGCAGTTCTTC	CSAIPIGRTSGYNEQFF